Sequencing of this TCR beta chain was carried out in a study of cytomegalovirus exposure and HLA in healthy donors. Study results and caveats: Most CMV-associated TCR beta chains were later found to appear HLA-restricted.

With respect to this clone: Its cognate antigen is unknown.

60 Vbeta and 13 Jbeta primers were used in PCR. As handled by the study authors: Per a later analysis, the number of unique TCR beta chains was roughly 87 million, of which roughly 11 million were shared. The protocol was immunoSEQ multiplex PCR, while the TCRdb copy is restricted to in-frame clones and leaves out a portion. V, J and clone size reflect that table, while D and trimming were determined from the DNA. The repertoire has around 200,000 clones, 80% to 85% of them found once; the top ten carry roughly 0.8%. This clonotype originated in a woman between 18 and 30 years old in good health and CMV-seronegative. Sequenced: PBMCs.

The DNA for the CDR3 is TGTGCCAGCAGCTCCTCACAGGGGGTAAATGGCTACACCTTC. This translates into CASSSSQGVNGYTF. V is TRBV9 and J is TRBJ1-2; 8 bases agree with TRBD1. V shed 4 bases, J shed 6 bases, and the junction held 8 bases outside the gene matches. This CDR3 contains 14 residues. Germline V CDR1 and CDR2: SGDLS, YYNGEE.